Listed here are 16 T cell receptor beta chains from one sample, sequenced in a study of graft-versus-host responses after intestinal transplantation. Profiled with immunoSEQ multiplex PCR; TCRdb holds only in-frame clones, not every one. Found here are roughly 81,000 clones, approximately 80% of them singletons; the top ten hold approximately 0.88%. Their cognate antigens are unknown. The material sequenced was unstimulated CD4+ T cells sorted from spleen or lymph node cells, taken before intestinal transplant. These receptor sequences come from a human donor who received an intestinal transplant.

The chain joins TRBV11-1 to TRBJ2-1; no clear D gene. The CDR3 is 13 residues long. Germline V gene data show CDR1 as SGHAT and CDR2 as FQDESV (reference sequence). V was pared by 3 bases and J by 5 bases, with 8 bases between. The CDR3 sequence is CASSLVADNEQFF. CDR3 nucleotides: TGTGCCAGCAGCTTGGTGGCAGACAATGAGCAGTTCTTC. The full variable domain, rest sourced from reference TRBV11-1 and TRBJ2-1, is EAEVAQSPRYKITEKSQAVAFWCDPISGHATLYWYRQILGQGPELLVQFQDESVVDDSQLPKDRFSAERLKGVDSTLKIQPAELGDSAMYLCASSLVADNEQFFGPGTRLTVL.

The V and J genes are TRBV7-3 and TRBJ2-1, with 8 nucleotides matching TRBD1. The germline CDR1 and CDR2 sequences are SGHTA and FQGTGA. The CDR3 sequence is 16 residues long. V lost 0 bases and J lost 2; bases outside the gene matches: 3. CDR3 sequence (DNA): TGTGCCAGCAGCTTAACGGGACAGGTTACCTACAATGAGCAGTTCTTC. This translates into CASSLTGQVTYNEQFF.

The V gene is TRBV7-8, the J gene TRBJ1-4, with 9 bases aligning to TRBD1. The CDR3 is 17 amino acids. Germline V gives CDR1 SGHVS, CDR2 FQNEAQ. The trim removed 1 base at V and 8 bases at J, leaving 11 bases unmatched. The CDR3 here is CASSLGIQGQGTEKLFF. CDR3 sequence (DNA): TGTGCCAGCAGCTTAGGCATCCAAGGACAGGGGACAGAAAAACTGTTTTTT.

The J gene is TRBJ2-5, the V gene TRBV2, with 8 bases matching TRBD2. This CDR3 is 14 amino acids long. Germline V gene lookup returns CDR1 SNHLY and CDR2 FYNNEI. The junction had 6 bases not matched to a gene; V was cut back by 4 bases and J by 5 bases. The CDR3 spells CASSGVAGRETQYF. For the CDR3, the DNA is TGTGCCAGCAGTGGGGTAGCGGGGCGGGAGACCCAGTACTTC.

The chain uses TRBV5-1 and TRBJ2-3; TRBD2 agrees at 10 bases. The V and J ends lost 0 bases and 0 bases, in that order; junction bases with no gene match: 1. CDR1 and CDR2 (germline): SGHRS, YFSETQ. CDR3 length equals 16 residues. The CDR3 coding sequence is TGCGCCAGCAGCTTGGGTAGCGGGGGGAGCACAGATACGCAGTATTTT. Protein sequence: CASSLGSGGSTDTQYF.

The J gene is TRBJ2-3, the V gene TRBV5-1; TRBD2 is a possible D gene (6 bases). V dropped 2 bases and J dropped 0 bases, with 10 bases sitting between them. In germline, CDR1 is SGHRS, CDR2 YFSETQ. The CDR3 runs 15 residues. The CDR3 is CASSFLAASTDTQYF. The CDR3 DNA is TGCGCCAGCAGCTTTTTAGCGGCTAGCACAGATACGCAGTATTTT.

This clone has more than one count but fewer than ten. The V gene is TRBV5-6, the J gene TRBJ1-6; weak D call: TRBD1 (5 bases). This CDR3 spans 15 amino acids. V gave up 1 base and J gave up 7 bases, with 12 bases separating them. Germline CDR1 and CDR2: SGHDT and YYEEEE. Here the CDR3 reads CASSLLAGKNSPLHF. CDR3 nucleotides: TGTGCCAGCAGCTTGCTGGCAGGGAAGAATTCACCCCTCCACTTT.

Only one count was recorded for this clone. J is TRBJ1-6 and V is TRBV2; possible D gene TRBD1, 5 bases. The CDR3 contains 14 residues. The germline V gene encodes CDR1 SNHLY and CDR2 FYNNEI. Between the trimmed V and J ends, which lost 5 bases and 10 bases, there was a span of 15 bases. The CDR3 sequence: CASSWGRVESPLHF. CDR3 bases: TGTGCCAGCAGTTGGGGCAGGGTTGAGTCACCCCTCCACTTT.

The chain links TRBV5-1 to TRBJ1-1; D unresolved. CDR1 is SGHRS and CDR2 is YFSETQ in the germline V gene. CDR3 length equals 13 residues. The germline V and J ends were trimmed by 0 bases and 3 bases, with 6 bases remaining between them. The CDR3 spells CASSLASYTEAFF. In DNA, the CDR3 is TGCGCCAGCAGCTTGGCCTCGTACACTGAAGCTTTCTTT.

The rearrangement links TRBV28 to TRBJ1-2, with TRBD1 matching over 8 bases. V was clipped by 5 bases and J by 8 bases; unmatched bases: 7. Germline V lookup: CDR1 MDHEN, CDR2 SYDVKM. CDR3 size: 13 residues. CDR3 sequence (DNA): TGTGCCAGCAGTACCCTGACAGGGGTGGGCTACACCTTC. This gives the protein CASSTLTGVGYTF.

The J gene is TRBJ2-1, the V gene TRBV4-1; TRBD1 might be the D (6 bases). In germline, CDR1 is MGHRA, CDR2 YSYEKL. V shed 4 bases and J shed 10 bases, with 20 bases lying between them. This CDR3 spans 15 amino acids. DNA of the CDR3: TGCGCCAGCAGCCGTCCGGGACAAGGGTTGAGGGAGCAGTTCTTC. Its translation: CASSRPGQGLREQFF.

This chain connects TRBV7-6 to TRBJ2-7; TRBD1 is a possible D gene (6 bases). Germline CDR1 and CDR2: SGHVS and FNYEAQ. CDR3 size: 12 residues. The V end was cut by 5 bases, the J end by 5 bases, with 10 bases between. In nucleotides, the CDR3 is TGTGCCAGCAGCAGGGGGTTCCACGAGCAGTACTTC. Translation: CASSRGFHEQYF.

The chain couples TRBV23-1 to TRBJ2-7, with D possibly TRBD2 on 7 matching bases. TRBV23-1 is assigned to the ORF class and has an uncertain function. The CDR3 consists of 16 residues. Between the trimmed V and J ends, which lost 3 bases and 0 bases, there was a span of 15 bases. The CDR3: CASSHRGGVSSYEQYF. The CDR3 nucleotides read TGCGCCAGCAGTCACCGAGGGGGGGTGAGCTCCTACGAGCAGTACTTC.

This clone is medium-sized. The chain carries TRBV19 and TRBJ1-5; TRBD1 is a possible D gene (6 bases). The CDR3 runs to 13 residues. The V end was cut by 8 bases, the J end by 4 bases, with 12 bases between. Per germline, CDR1 LNHDA and CDR2 SQIVND (reference sequence). CDR3 coding DNA: TGTGCCAGTGAGGGGGTGAGGAATCAGCCCCAGCATTTT. Its protein product is CASEGVRNQPQHF.

The rearrangement links TRBV20-1 to TRBJ2-7; tentative D call: TRBD1 (6 bases). CDR1 DFQATT and CDR2 SNEGSKA come from the germline V gene (reference sequence). The CDR3 runs to 11 residues. With 7 bases removed from V and 1 base from J, the gap between germline ends came to 8 bases. Written as DNA, the CDR3 is TGCAGTGGACAGGTTTCCTACGAGCAGTACTTC. As protein: CSGQVSYEQYF.

The chain recombines TRBV27 with TRBJ1-5; D perhaps matches TRBD1 (5 bases). V was trimmed by 7 bases and J by 5 bases, leaving 21 bases between them. Per the germline V gene, CDR1 is MNHEY and CDR2 is SMNVEV (reference sequence). This CDR3 contains 16 residues. CDR3 sequence: CASTNPAAGEDQPQHF. CDR3 in DNA: TGTGCCAGCACGAACCCGGCAGCGGGGGAAGATCAGCCCCAGCATTTT.